This paragraph covers one TCR beta chain sequence. Germline values: CDR1 SGHDT, CDR2 YYEEEE. The CDR3 runs to 14 residues. Trimming removed 2 bases at V and 6 bases at J, with 12 bases between. This specimen belongs to a study of siplizumab effects on memory and regulatory T cells. The study took a few donor pairs, and their unstimulated naive, memory, effector memory and TEMRA subsets were sequenced. Method: immunoSEQ multiplex PCR; TCRdb's copy keeps in-frame clones and lacks some. The sample lists about 91,000 clones, around 95% occurring once. The sequencing sample was made of naive CD4+ T cells sorted from blood. This TCR derives from a human donor in good health. The chain carries TRBV5-6 and TRBJ1-5, with D possibly being TRBD1 (5 bases). The DNA for the CDR3 is TGTGCCAGCAGCTTCAGGGCCGGGTCTCAGCCCCAGCATTTT. It specifies CASSFRAGSQPQHF.